The 17 T cell receptor beta chains listed next were all sequenced from one sample in a study of T cell repertoires in cytomegalovirus infection. TCRdb passed the reads through MiXCR, listing each CDR3 protein once. The table includes 100,000 or so distinct CDR3 sequences, over 25% detected once. The antigens these receptors bind are not known. This sample comprised CD8+ T cells from cultured PBMCs, obtained from culture after CMV antigen stimulation. These receptors all stem from a human donor in good health (CMV status not recorded). Some clones in this sample may be carry-over from other donors' samples.

The chain joins TRBV20-1 to TRBJ1-4; D might be TRBD1 (5 bases). CDR3 length: 16 residues. V lost 0 bases, J lost 0 bases, and 11 bases lay in between. The germline V gene encodes CDR1 DFQATT and CDR2 SNEGSKA (reference sequence). The CDR3 reads CSARDFRASTNEKLFF. The CDR3 nucleotides read TGCAGTGCTAGAGATTTCAGGGCCTCAACTAATGAAAAACTGTTTTTT.

The J gene is TRBJ2-7, the V gene TRBV6-1; either TRBD1 or TRBD2 may supply D (6 bases each). The CDR3 covers 14 residues. V was trimmed by 0 bases and J by 5 bases, leaving 11 bases between them. Germline-derived CDR1 and CDR2 are MNHNS and SASEGT. For the CDR3, the DNA is TGTGCCAGCAGTGAAGCATCCGGGGGCGACGAGCAGTACTTC. Encoded protein: CASSEASGGDEQYF.

As concerns this clonotype: A much larger clone differs by one base, so this may be a read error. V usage is TRBV11-3 and J usage is TRBJ1-1; D gene unclear. Germline lookup yields CDR1 SGHNT and CDR2 YENEEA. Deletions cut 3 bases from V and 0 bases from J, with 5 bases between. The CDR3 length is 13 residues. CDR3 bases: TGTGCCAGCAGCTTTACAGTGAACACTGAAGCTTTCTTT. It is translated as CASSFTVNTEAFF.

Of note for this clonotype: This may be a read error, as it is one base from a much larger clone. The chain links TRBV5-3 to TRBJ2-4, with TRBD2 matching over 11 bases. TRBV5-3 qualifies as an ORF whose function is uncertain. The CDR3 is 15 residues long. The CDR3 loop reads CASSFSGGAKNFQYF. CDR3 in DNA: TGTGCCAGCAGCTTTAGCGGGGGGGCCAAAAACTTTCAGTACTTC.

The CDR3 nucleotides read TGTGCCAGCAGCTTGTTCACTCCTAGCGGGGGGAACACCGGGGAGCTGTTTTTT. It yields the protein CASSLFTPSGGNTGELFF. The genes are TRBV5-6 and TRBJ2-2; 10 bases are a match to TRBD2. With V trimmed by 1 base and J by 1 base, 7 bases remained unmatched. CDR1 is SGHDT and CDR2 is YYEEEE in the germline V gene. The CDR3 contains 18 residues.

Only a few counts were recorded for this clonotype. The CDR3 sequence: CASSPSGTSYEQYF. As DNA, the CDR3 is TGTGCCAGCAGTCCTAGCGGGACTTCCTACGAGCAGTACTTC. This rearrangement joins TRBV12-3 or TRBV12-4 to TRBJ2-7; 9 nucleotides line up with TRBD2. The ends lost 5 bases at V and 1 base at J; junction bases unmatched: 3. The CDR3 is made up of 14 amino acids.

The chain links TRBV7-9 to TRBJ2-7; D might be TRBD2 (6 bases). Germline CDR1 reads SEHNR; CDR2 reads FQNEAQ (reference sequence). This CDR3 region has 15 residues. The V and J ends lost 5 bases and 1 base respectively, with 15 bases between them. CDR3 amino acids: CASSPGTFPSYEQYF. The DNA of the CDR3 is TGTGCCAGCAGCCCCGGGACTTTTCCTTCCTACGAGCAGTACTTC.

J is TRBJ2-7 and V is TRBV27; D is unresolved. Germline CDR1 MNHEY, CDR2 SMNVEV (reference sequence). This CDR3 spans 13 amino acids. V gave up 2 bases and J gave up 3 bases, with 8 bases separating them. CDR3 coding DNA: TGTGCCAGCAGTTTAAATGGGGTCTACGAGCAGTACTTC. It specifies CASSLNGVYEQYF.

This rearrangement joins TRBV29-1 to TRBJ1-2, with D possibly being TRBD1 (5 bases). Germline V CDR1 and CDR2: SQVTM, ANQGSEA. V shed 6 bases and J shed 4 bases, with 12 bases lying between them. CDR3 length equals 12 residues. The CDR3 nucleotides read TGCAGCGTCGCCGGGGGAACCTATGGCTACACCTTC. This codes for CSVAGGTYGYTF. Combining the CDR3 with reference TRBV29-1 and TRBJ1-2 gives the whole variable domain SAVISQKPSRDICQRGTSLTIQCQVDSQVTMMFWYRQQPGQSLTLIATANQGSEATYESGFVIDKFPISRPNLTFSTLTVSNMSPEDSSIYLCSVAGGTYGYTFGSGTRLTVV.

This clonotype was seen ten or more times. The chain recombines TRBV7-4 with TRBJ2-1; D ambiguous. The ends were cut back, 6 bases at V and 8 bases at J, with 8 bases in the middle. The CDR3 is 11 amino acids. CDR1 is SGHVT and CDR2 is SQSDAQ in the germline V gene. The chain's CDR3 is CASRLRDEQFF. CDR3 in DNA: TGTGCCAGCAGACTGCGTGATGAGCAGTTCTTC.

The chain couples TRBV3-1 to TRBJ2-1; TRBD1 agrees at 9 bases. Germline values: CDR1 LGHDT, CDR2 YNNKEL (reference sequence). The V gene end was trimmed by 2 bases and the J gene end by 8 bases; junction bases not matched to a gene: 16. There are 18 residues in the CDR3. CDR3 coding DNA: TGTGCCAGCAGCCAATCTCCCCTAACAGGGGGCCTTCTCTATGAGCAGTTCTTC. It translates to CASSQSPLTGGLLYEQFF.

This clonotype has ten or more counts. This sequence joins TRBV7-2 and TRBJ2-7; TRBD2 aligns across 9 bases. The germline CDR1 and CDR2 sequences are SGHTA and FQGNSA. V shed 4 bases and J 2 bases; nucleotides not matched to a gene: 6. The CDR3 has 15 amino acids. The CDR3 protein is CASSSPTSGTYEQYF. The CDR3 DNA is TGTGCCAGCAGCTCCCCGACTAGCGGTACCTACGAGCAGTACTTC.

This clonotype is medium-sized (0.01 to 0.1%) by share. The rearrangement joins TRBV25-1 to TRBJ2-1; D not resolved. The CDR3 has 15 amino acids. The V gene's germline CDR1 is MGHDK and CDR2 SYGVNS. Trimming pared 3 bases from V and 0 bases from J, leaving 9 bases between. The CDR3, as DNA: TGTGCCAGCAGTGATCGCCGCGGCTCCTACAATGAGCAGTTCTTC. Encoded protein: CASSDRRGSYNEQFF.

This clonotype was observed a few times. The chain couples TRBV5-4 to TRBJ2-3; 9 nucleotides align to TRBD2. The CDR3 contains 14 residues. The V and J ends lost 4 bases and 4 bases, in that order; junction bases with no gene match: 4. Looked up from germline, CDR1 is SGHNT and CDR2 is YYREEE (reference sequence). This CDR3 reads CASSPGLAPDTQYF. The CDR3 DNA is TGTGCCAGCAGCCCCGGACTAGCGCCAGATACGCAGTATTTT.

The V call is TRBV19, the J call TRBJ1-1; D possibly corresponds to TRBD1 (5 bases). The CDR3 loop spans 14 amino acids. The V gene's germline CDR1 is LNHDA and CDR2 SQIVND (reference sequence). Trimming stripped 1 base from V and 7 bases from J, with 13 bases between. CDR3: CASSIGGPGGEAFF. The CDR3 DNA is TGTGCCAGTAGTATAGGGGGCCCAGGAGGTGAAGCTTTCTTT.

This clonotype was picked up one time. The gene calls are TRBV5-6 and TRBJ1-2; 8 bases line up with TRBD1. There are 18 residues in the CDR3. J was trimmed by 0 bases and V by 4 bases; bases with no gene match: 14. Germline V gene sequence: CDR1 SGHDT, CDR2 YYEEEE. The CDR3 nucleotides are TGTGCCAGCAGCCCACCTGCCACCCACAGGGGGACTAACTATGGCTACACCTTC. Encoded protein: CASSPPATHRGTNYGYTF.

The chain links TRBV27 to TRBJ1-1; D not resolved. The CDR3 is 14 amino acids. Germline CDR1 MNHEY, CDR2 SMNVEV (reference sequence). V was pared by 1 base and J by 4 bases, with 10 bases between. The CDR3 here is CASSLLLAGTEAFF. CDR3 bases: TGTGCCAGCAGTTTATTACTCGCCGGCACTGAAGCTTTCTTT.